The TCR beta chain described here comes from a study of T cell responses to AZD1222 COVID-19 vaccine. The CDR3 has 14 amino acids. The ends were cut back, 4 bases at V and 8 bases at J, with 15 bases in the middle. CDR1 and CDR2 (germline): SGDLS, YYNGEE. Regarding the study as a whole: Repertoires were collected only later (after the peak T cell response had occurred).

Worth noting for this clone: Its target is not known.

Produced via immunoSEQ multiplex PCR; TCRdb's table is partial and in-frame only. The sample consists of about 120,000 clones, about 85% of them appearing once. The sequence was collected from an adult in good health. The sample in question was peripheral blood, obtained on day 0 of AZD1222 vaccination. The chain uses TRBV9 and TRBJ1-4, with D uncertain. The CDR3: CASSPPGSWEKLFF. Written as DNA, the CDR3 is TGTGCCAGCAGCCCCCCAGGATCTTGGGAAAAACTGTTTTTT.